This TCR beta chain was found in a study of T cells in Graves' hyperthyroidism and ophthalmopathy. Study details: Peripheral blood collection took place at initial diagnosis, before any treatment.

The V segment lost 4 bases and the J segment 6 bases; nucleotides outside the gene matches: 9. The CDR3 length is 16 residues. Per the germline V gene, CDR1 is MNHEY and CDR2 is SVGEGT. Amplified regions were TCR beta CDR3 sequences from RNA transcripts. A first-round RT-PCR of the TCR CDR3 used the HTBI primer set. Each CDR3 protein is one row after TCRdb ran MiXCR on the multiplex PCR reads. The data hold approximately 420,000 distinct CDR3 sequences, with around 13% observed a single time. The definition of stable Graves' hyperthyroidism was no ophthalmopathy progression within 18 months. On the basis of clinical symptoms, serum thyroxine and TRAb, thyroid ultrasound and orbital computed tomography, diagnoses were made.

The sample consisted of blood. The sequence was collected from a young woman with Graves' hyperthyroidism. The chain recombines TRBV6-2 or TRBV6-3 with TRBJ2-7; 13 nucleotides match TRBD2. CDR3 sequence reads: CASSFLRTSGRREQYF. DNA of the CDR3: TGTGCCAGCAGTTTTCTACGGACTAGCGGGAGACGCGAGCAGTACTTC.